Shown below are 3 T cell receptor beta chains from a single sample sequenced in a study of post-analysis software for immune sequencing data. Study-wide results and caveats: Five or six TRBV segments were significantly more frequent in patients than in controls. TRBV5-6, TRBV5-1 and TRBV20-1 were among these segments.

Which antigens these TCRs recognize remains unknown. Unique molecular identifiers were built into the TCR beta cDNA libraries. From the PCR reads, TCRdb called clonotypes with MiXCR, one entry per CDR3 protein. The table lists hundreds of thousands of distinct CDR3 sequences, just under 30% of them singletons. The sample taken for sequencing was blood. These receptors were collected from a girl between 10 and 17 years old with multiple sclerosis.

CDR3 sequence (DNA): TGTGCCAGCAGCAGGGGGCTTGCTGAAGCTTTCTTT. Translation: CASSRGLAEAFF. The V gene is TRBV6-5, the J gene TRBJ1-1, with 8 nucleotides matching TRBD1. Germline lookup yields CDR1 MNHEY and CDR2 SVGAGI. The junction had 3 bases not matched to a gene; V was cut back by 6 bases and J by 6 bases. The CDR3 is made up of 12 amino acids.

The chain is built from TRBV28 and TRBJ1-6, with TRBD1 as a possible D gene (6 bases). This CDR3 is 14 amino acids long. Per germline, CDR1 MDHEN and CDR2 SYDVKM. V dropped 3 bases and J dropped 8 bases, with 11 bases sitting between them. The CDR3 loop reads CASSFNGGHSPLHF. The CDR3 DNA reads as TGTGCCAGCAGTTTTAATGGGGGGCATTCACCCCTCCACTTT. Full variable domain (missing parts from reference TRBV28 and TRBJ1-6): DVKVTQSSRYLVKRTGEKVFLECVQDMDHENMFWYRQDPGLGLRLIYFSYDVKMKEKGDIPEGYSVSREKKERFSLILESASTNQTSMYLCASSFNGGHSPLHFGNGTRLTVT.

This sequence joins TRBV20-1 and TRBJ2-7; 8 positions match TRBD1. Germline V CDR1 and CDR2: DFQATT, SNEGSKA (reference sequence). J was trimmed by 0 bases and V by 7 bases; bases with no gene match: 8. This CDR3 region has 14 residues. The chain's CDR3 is CSVGLGQDSYEQYF. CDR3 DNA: TGCAGTGTTGGACTGGGACAGGACTCCTACGAGCAGTACTTC.